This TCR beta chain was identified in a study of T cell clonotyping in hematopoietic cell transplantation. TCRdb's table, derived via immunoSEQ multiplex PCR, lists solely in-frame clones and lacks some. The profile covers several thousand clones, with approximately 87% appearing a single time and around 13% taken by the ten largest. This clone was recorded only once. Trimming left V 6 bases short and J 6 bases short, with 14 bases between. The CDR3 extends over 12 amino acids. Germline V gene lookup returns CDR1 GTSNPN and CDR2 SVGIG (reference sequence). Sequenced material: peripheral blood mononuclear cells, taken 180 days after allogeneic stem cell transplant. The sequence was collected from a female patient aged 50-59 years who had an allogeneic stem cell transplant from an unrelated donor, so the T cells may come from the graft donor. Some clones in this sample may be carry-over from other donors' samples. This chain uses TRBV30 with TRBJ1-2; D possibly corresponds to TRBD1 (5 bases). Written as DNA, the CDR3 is TGTGCCTGTGGAACAGGAGAGAATGGCTACACCTTC. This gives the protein CACGTGENGYTF.